Described below is a single T cell receptor beta chain sequence and its context. The target antigen is unknown. These data belong to a study of cytomegalovirus exposure and HLA in healthy donors. PCR amplification relied on 60 Vbeta primers (plus 13 Jbeta primers). Repertoires were generated with immunoSEQ multiplex PCR, while TCRdb's copy carries only in-frame clones and drops some. The table includes 150,000 to 200,000 clones, roughly four fifths detected once. Germline V gene data show CDR1 as LNHDA and CDR2 as SQIVND (reference sequence). Losses at the gene ends were 5 bases for V and 8 bases for J; bases not matched to a gene: 8. CDR3 length: 13 amino acids. Study-level findings and limits: It was reported that TCR beta sequences correctly inferred the HLA-A and HLA-B alleles for most subjects. An Asian-associated ancestry cluster reportedly showed fewer N-insertions than the roughly 670-donor mean in a later analysis.

The J gene is TRBJ1-2, the V gene TRBV19, with TRBD1 matching over 7 bases. The origin of this receptor is a man between 45 and 60 years old in good health and CMV-seropositive. The specimen was PBMCs. The CDR3 region is CASSPRQGIGYTF. The CDR3 DNA is TGTGCCAGTAGTCCCCGACAGGGTATCGGCTACACCTTC.